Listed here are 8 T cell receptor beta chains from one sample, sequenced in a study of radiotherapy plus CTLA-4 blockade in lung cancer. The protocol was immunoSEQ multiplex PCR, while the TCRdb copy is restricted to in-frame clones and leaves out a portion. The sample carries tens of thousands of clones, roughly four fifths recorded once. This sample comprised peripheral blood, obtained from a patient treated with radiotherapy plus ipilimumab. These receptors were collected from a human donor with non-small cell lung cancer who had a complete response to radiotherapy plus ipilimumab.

CDR3 sequence reads: CAWSVTGGQPQHF. For the CDR3, the DNA is TGTGCCTGGAGTGTGACAGGGGGTCAGCCCCAGCATTTT. This sequence joins TRBV30 and TRBJ1-5; TRBD1 matches 9 bases. Germline V CDR1 and CDR2: GTSNPN, SVGIG (reference sequence). J gave up 6 bases and V 0 bases, and 0 bases lay outside the gene matches. The CDR3 sequence is 13 residues long.

CDR3 bases: TGCGCCAGCAGCCAGGCCCAGGGATACTACGAGCAGTACTTC. Residues: CASSQAQGYYEQYF. The chain joins TRBV4-3 to TRBJ2-7; possible D gene TRBD1, 5 bases. In germline, CDR1 is LGHNA, CDR2 YSLEER. The ends were cut back, 3 bases at V and 3 bases at J, with 12 bases in the middle. CDR3 length: 14 amino acids.

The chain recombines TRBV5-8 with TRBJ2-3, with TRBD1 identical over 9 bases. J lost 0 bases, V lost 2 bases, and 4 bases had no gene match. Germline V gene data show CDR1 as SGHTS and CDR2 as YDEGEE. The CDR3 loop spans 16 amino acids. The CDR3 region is CASSLGTGYSTDTQYF. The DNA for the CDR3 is TGTGCCAGCAGCTTAGGGACAGGGTATAGCACAGATACGCAGTATTTT.

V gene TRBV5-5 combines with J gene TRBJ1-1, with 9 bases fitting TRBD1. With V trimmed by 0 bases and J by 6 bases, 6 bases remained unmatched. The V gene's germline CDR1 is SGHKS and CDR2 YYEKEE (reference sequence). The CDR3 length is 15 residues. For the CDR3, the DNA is TGTGCCAGCAGCTTGGCCGGGACAGGGTTCCCTGAAGCTTTCTTT. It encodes CASSLAGTGFPEAFF.

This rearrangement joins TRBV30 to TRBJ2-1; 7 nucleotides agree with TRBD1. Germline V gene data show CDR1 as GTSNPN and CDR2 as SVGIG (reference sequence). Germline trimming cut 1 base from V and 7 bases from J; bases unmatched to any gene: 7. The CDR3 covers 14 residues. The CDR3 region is CAWSGRQGVNEQFF. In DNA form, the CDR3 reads TGTGCCTGGAGTGGACGACAGGGTGTGAATGAGCAGTTCTTC.

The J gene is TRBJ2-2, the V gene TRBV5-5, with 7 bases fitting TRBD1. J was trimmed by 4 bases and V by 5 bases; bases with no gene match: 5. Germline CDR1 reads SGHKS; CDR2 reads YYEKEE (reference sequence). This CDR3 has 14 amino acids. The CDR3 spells CASSSGQFTGELFF. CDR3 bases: TGTGCCAGCAGTTCGGGACAGTTCACCGGGGAGCTGTTTTTT.

The chain's CDR3 is CASSPSVYEQYF. CDR3 in DNA: TGTGCCAGCAGTCCATCAGTCTACGAGCAGTACTTC. The gene calls are TRBV27 and TRBJ2-7, with unresolved D. The V end was cut by 5 bases, the J end by 3 bases, with 8 bases between. CDR3 length: 12 residues. In germline, CDR1 is MNHEY, CDR2 SMNVEV (reference sequence).

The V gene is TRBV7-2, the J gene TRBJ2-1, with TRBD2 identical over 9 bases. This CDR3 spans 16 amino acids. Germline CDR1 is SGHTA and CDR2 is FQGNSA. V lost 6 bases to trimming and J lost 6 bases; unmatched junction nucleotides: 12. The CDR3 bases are TGTGCCAGCAGTTTGGCCCCCAGCGGGAGGATCAATGAGCAGTTCTTC. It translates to CASSLAPSGRINEQFF.